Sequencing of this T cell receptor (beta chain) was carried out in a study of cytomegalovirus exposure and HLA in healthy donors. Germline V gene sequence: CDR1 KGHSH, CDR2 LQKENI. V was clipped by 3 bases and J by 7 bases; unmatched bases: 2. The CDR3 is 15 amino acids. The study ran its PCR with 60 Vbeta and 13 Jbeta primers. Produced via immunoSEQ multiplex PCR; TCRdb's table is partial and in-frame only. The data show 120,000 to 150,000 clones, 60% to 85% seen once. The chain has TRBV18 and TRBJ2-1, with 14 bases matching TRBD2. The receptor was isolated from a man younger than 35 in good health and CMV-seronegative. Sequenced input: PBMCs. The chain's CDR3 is CASSPRTSGRNEQFF. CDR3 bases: TGTGCCAGCTCACCCCGGACTAGCGGGAGGAATGAGCAGTTCTTC.